Listed below are T cell receptor beta chains from one sample, sequenced in a study of patients and donors after allogeneic stem cell transplantation. TCRdb itself ran the RT-PCR reads through MiXCR, one entry per CDR3 protein. In the table there are roughly 200,000 distinct CDR3 sequences, about 38% of which are singletons. Specimen: blood, either unsorted or a sorted T cell fraction (not recorded which). Every receptor here comes from a human donor who was either an allogeneic HSCT recipient or a stem cell or donor lymphocyte infusion donor (not recorded which). It is not recorded whose cells these are; they may come from a transplant donor. Each CDR3 is given with its conserved first and last residue. The D gene is left open where the match is weak. Only some rows state a clone size, as once, few, many or a class for expanded clones.

abundance | j_gene | d_gene | len | v_gene | CDR3aa | CDR3nt
- | TRBJ2-6 | - | 13 | TRBV6-2/TRBV6-3 | CASSKAGANVLTF | TGTGCCAGCAGCAAGGCTGGGGCCAACGTCCTGACTTTC
- | TRBJ2-3 | TRBD2 | 15 | TRBV3-1 | CASSQGSGGPDTQYF | TGTGCCAGCAGCCAAGGGAGCGGGGGCCCAGATACGCAGTATTTT
few | TRBJ1-4 | TRBD1 | 17 | TRBV28 | CASSPYSRQGLWEKLFF | TGTGCCAGCAGTCCCTACTCGCGACAGGGTTTATGGGAAAAACTGTTTTTT
- | TRBJ1-6 | - | 13 | TRBV7-6 | CASSLARNSPLHF | TGTGCCAGCAGCTTAGCCAGGAATTCACCCCTCCACTTT
many | TRBJ1-3 | TRBD1 | 16 | TRBV20-1 | CSAAGTGLRGGNTIYF | TGCAGTGCTGCCGGGACAGGCCTTAGAGGGGGAAACACCATATATTTT
- | TRBJ1-1 | TRBD1 | 13 | TRBV20-1 | CSAPTGMNTEAFF | TGCAGTGCCCCGACAGGGATGAACACTGAAGCTTTCTTT
many | TRBJ1-6 | - | 16 | TRBV20-1 | CSARRRTRRYNSPLHF | TGCAGTGCTAGACGCAGGACAAGGCGATATAATTCACCCCTCCACTTT
- | TRBJ2-5 | TRBD2 | 14 | TRBV11-2 | CASSSQRGGETQYF | TGTGCCAGCAGCTCCCAGCGGGGAGGAGAGACCCAGTACTTC
- | TRBJ1-2 | TRBD1 | 16 | TRBV4-1 | CASSQEFSQGGYGYTF | TGCGCCAGCAGCCAAGAGTTTTCCCAGGGGGGGTATGGCTACACCTTC
- | TRBJ1-1 | - | 14 | TRBV20-1 | CSARGPYQDTEAFF | TGCAGTGCTAGAGGGCCCTACCAGGACACTGAAGCTTTCTTT
few | TRBJ1-1 | - | 13 | TRBV5-1 | CASSSVWRTEAFF | TGCGCCAGCAGCTCCGTGTGGAGGACTGAAGCTTTCTTT
- | TRBJ1-1 | - | 11 | TRBV5-1 | CASWAGTEAFF | TGCGCCAGCTGGGCTGGGACTGAAGCTTTCTTT
few | TRBJ1-1 | - | 12 | TRBV6-5 | CASSSLYTEAFF | TGTGCCAGCAGCTCACTTTACACTGAAGCTTTCTTT
few | TRBJ2-7 | TRBD1 | 14 | TRBV12-3/TRBV12-4 | CASSWTGGSYEQYF | TGTGCCAGCAGCTGGACAGGGGGCTCCTACGAGCAGTACTTC
few | TRBJ1-1 | - | 11 | TRBV10-3 | CAILQTTEAFF | TGTGCCATCCTGCAGACCACTGAAGCTTTCTTT